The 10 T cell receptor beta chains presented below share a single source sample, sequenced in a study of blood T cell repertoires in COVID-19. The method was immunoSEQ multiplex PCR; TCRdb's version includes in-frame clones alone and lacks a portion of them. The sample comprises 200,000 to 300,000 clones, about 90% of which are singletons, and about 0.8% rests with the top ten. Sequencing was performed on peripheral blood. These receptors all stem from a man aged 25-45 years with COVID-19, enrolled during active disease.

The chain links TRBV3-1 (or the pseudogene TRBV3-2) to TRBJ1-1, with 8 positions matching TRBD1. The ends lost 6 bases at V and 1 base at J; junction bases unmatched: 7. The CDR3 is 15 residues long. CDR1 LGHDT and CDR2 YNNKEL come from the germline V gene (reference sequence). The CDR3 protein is CASSRFGTGNTEAFF. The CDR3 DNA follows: TGTGCCAGCAGTCGGTTTGGGACAGGGAACACTGAAGCTTTCTTT.

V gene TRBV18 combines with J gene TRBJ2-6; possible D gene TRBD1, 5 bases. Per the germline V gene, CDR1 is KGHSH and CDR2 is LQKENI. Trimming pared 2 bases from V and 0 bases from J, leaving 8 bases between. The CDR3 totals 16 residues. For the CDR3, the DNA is TGTGCCAGCTCACCAGGCAGGGCCTCTGGGGCCAACGTCCTGACTTTC. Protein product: CASSPGRASGANVLTF.

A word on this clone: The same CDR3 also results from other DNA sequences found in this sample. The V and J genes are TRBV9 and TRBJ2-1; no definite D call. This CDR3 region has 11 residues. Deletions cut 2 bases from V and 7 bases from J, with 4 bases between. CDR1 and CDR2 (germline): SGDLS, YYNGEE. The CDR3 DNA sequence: TGTGCCAGCAGCGTGGCAAATGAGCAGTTCTTC. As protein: CASSVANEQFF.

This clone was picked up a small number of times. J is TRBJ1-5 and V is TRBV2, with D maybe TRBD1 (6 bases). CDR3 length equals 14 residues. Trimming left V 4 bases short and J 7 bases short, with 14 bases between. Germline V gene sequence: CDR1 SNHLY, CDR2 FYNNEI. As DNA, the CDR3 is TGTGCCAGCAGTGCGGGGGGCCAACGGCAGCCCCAGCATTTT. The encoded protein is CASSAGGQRQPQHF.

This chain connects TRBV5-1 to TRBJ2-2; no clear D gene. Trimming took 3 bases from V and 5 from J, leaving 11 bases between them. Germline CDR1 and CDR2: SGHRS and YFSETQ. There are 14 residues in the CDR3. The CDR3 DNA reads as TGCGCCAGCAGCTCCCGCGCCGAGACCGGGGAGCTGTTTTTT. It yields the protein CASSSRAETGELFF.

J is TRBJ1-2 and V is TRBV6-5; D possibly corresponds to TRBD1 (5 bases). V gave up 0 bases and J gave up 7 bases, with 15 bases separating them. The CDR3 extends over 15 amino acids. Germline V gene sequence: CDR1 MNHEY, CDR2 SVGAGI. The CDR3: CASSYSASRVGGYTF. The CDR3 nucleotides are TGTGCCAGCAGTTACTCGGCATCCAGGGTCGGTGGCTACACCTTC.

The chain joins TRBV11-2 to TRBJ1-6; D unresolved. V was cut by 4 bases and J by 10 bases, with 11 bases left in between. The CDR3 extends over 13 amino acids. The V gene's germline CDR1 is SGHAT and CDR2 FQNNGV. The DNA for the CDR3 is TGTGCCAGCAGCTCATCGATCGAGTCACCCCTCCACTTT. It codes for CASSSSIESPLHF.

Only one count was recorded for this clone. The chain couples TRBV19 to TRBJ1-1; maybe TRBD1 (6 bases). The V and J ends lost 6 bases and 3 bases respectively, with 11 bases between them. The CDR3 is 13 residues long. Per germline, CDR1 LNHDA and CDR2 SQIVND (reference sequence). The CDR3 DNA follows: TGTGCCAGTAGCGCACAGGGTGACACTGAAGCTTTCTTT. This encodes CASSAQGDTEAFF.

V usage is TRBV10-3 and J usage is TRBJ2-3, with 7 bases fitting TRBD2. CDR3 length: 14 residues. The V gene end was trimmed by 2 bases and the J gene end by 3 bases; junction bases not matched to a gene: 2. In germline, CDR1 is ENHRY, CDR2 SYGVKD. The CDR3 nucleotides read TGTGCCATCAGTGAGGGACTAGGGACAGATACGCAGTATTTT. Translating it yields CAISEGLGTDTQYF.

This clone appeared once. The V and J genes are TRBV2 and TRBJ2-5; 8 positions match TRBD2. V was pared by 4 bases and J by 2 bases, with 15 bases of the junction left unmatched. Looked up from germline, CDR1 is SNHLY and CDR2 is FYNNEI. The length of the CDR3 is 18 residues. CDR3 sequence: CASSGSGWRGAIQETQYF. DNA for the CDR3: TGTGCCAGCAGTGGGTCGGGGTGGCGGGGGGCGATACAAGAGACCCAGTACTTC.